Each of the 28 T cell receptor beta chains below was sequenced from the same sample in a study of identical twins' blood T cells. TCRdb ran MiXCR on the 5' RACE reads and lists one entry per CDR3 protein. This table has fewer than 450,000 distinct CDR3 sequences, 28% appearing once. Source material: PBMCs. These receptors were obtained from a woman aged 18 to 55 in good health.

This clonotype was picked up a small number of times. This sequence joins TRBV20-1 and TRBJ1-2; D is perhaps TRBD1 (5 bases). This CDR3 has 12 residues. Looked up from germline, CDR1 is DFQATT and CDR2 is SNEGSKA (reference sequence). V dropped 6 bases and J dropped 5 bases, with 13 bases sitting between them. The CDR3 is CSARGGGYGYTF. CDR3 nucleotide sequence: TGCAGTGCCCGGGGTGGGGGTTATGGCTACACCTTC.

The chain employs TRBV5-1 and TRBJ2-1; TRBD1 matches at 11 bases. This CDR3 is built from 16 residues. Germline-derived CDR1 and CDR2 are SGHRS and YFSETQ. V trimming: 0 bases; J trimming: 6 bases; junction bases outside the gene matches: 5. CDR3 loop: CASSLAGQGAGNEQFF. CDR3 nucleotide sequence: TGCGCCAGCAGCTTGGCTGGACAGGGGGCCGGCAATGAGCAGTTCTTC.

The chain is built from TRBV4-3 and TRBJ1-2; unclear D gene. V dropped 1 base and J dropped 6 bases, with 12 bases sitting between them. This CDR3 has 14 residues. Germline CDR1 and CDR2: LGHNA and YSLEER. The DNA of the CDR3 is TGCGCCAGCAGCCAAGTCGGAGGGAACCATGGCTACACCTTC. Protein sequence: CASSQVGGNHGYTF.

This clonotype appeared a few times. J is TRBJ2-3 and V is TRBV24-1, with D perhaps matching TRBD2 (6 bases). This CDR3 region has 15 residues. The germline V gene encodes CDR1 KGHDR and CDR2 SFDVKD. Trimming cost V 4 bases and J 1 base, with 11 bases left between them. The CDR3 is CATSETGTGTDTQYF. CDR3 DNA: TGTGCCACCAGTGAAACGGGGACTGGCACAGATACGCAGTATTTT.

This clonotype has at least ten counts. V and J are TRBV29-1 and TRBJ1-1; the match to TRBD1 covers 9 bases. V was pared by 7 bases and J by 1 base, with 1 base of the junction left unmatched. The CDR3 totals 12 residues. The germline gives CDR1 SQVTM, CDR2 ANQGSEA. The CDR3 protein is CSADRGNTEAFF. The CDR3 DNA sequence: TGCAGCGCGGACAGGGGGAACACTGAAGCTTTCTTT. The whole variable domain, filled in from reference TRBV29-1 and TRBJ1-1, reads SAVISQKPSRDICQRGTSLTIQCQVDSQVTMMFWYRQQPGQSLTLIATANQGSEATYESGFVIDKFPISRPNLTFSTLTVSNMSPEDSSIYLCSADRGNTEAFFGQGTRLTVV.

This chain connects TRBV6-6 to TRBJ1-2, with D possibly TRBD1 on 5 matching bases. CDR3 length: 12 residues. Trimming cost V 6 bases and J 7 bases, with 12 bases left between them. The germline V gene has CDR1 MNHNY and CDR2 SVGAGI (reference sequence). DNA of the CDR3: TGTGCCAGCAGGGCAGGGTTGGGTGGCTACACCTTC. It specifies CASRAGLGGYTF.

This clonotype was seen just once. The chain joins TRBV6-2 or TRBV6-3 to TRBJ2-1, with 13 positions matching TRBD2. V lost 11 bases and J lost 6; bases outside the gene matches: 7. Germline V CDR1 and CDR2: MNHEY, SVGEGT. The CDR3 is made up of 14 amino acids. CDR3 sequence: CAGGWTSGGNEQFF. CDR3 sequence (DNA): TGTGCCGGCGGCTGGACTAGCGGGGGCAATGAGCAGTTCTTC.

In its sample, this clonotype was seen a few times. This sequence joins TRBV20-1 and TRBJ2-3; D may be TRBD2 (5 bases). From germline, CDR1 is DFQATT and CDR2 SNEGSKA (reference sequence). The V end lost 3 bases, the J end lost 2 bases, and 15 bases lay between the germline ends. The CDR3 loop spans 15 amino acids. In nucleotides, the CDR3 is TGCAGTGCTAGCCCTCGGGCGGGCCCCACAGATACGCAGTATTTT. This sequence encodes CSASPRAGPTDTQYF.

The chain is built from TRBV19 and TRBJ1-2; maybe TRBD1 (6 bases). This CDR3 has 13 amino acids. Germline CDR1 is LNHDA and CDR2 is SQIVND (reference sequence). Trimming took 6 bases from V and 4 from J, leaving 12 bases between them. In DNA, the CDR3 is TGTGCCAGTAGCAACAGGGTCGGCTATGGCTACACCTTC. Translating it yields CASSNRVGYGYTF.

For the CDR3, the DNA is TGTGCCATCAGTGGCCCGGGACAGGGCAATGAGCAGTTCTTC. It encodes CAISGPGQGNEQFF. This chain joins TRBV10-3 and TRBJ2-1, with TRBD1 matching over 9 bases. J gave up 6 bases and V 4 bases, and 4 bases lay outside the gene matches. Germline loops: CDR1 ENHRY, CDR2 SYGVKD. The CDR3 runs 14 residues.

A few counts support this clonotype. This rearrangement joins TRBV19 to TRBJ1-1; D is ambiguous. Trimming shortened V by 3 bases and J by 8 bases, and 7 bases separated the two germline ends. Germline lookup yields CDR1 LNHDA and CDR2 SQIVND (reference sequence). The CDR3 spans 11 residues. The CDR3 reads CASSIGREAFF. CDR3 in DNA: TGTGCCAGTAGTATCGGTAGGGAAGCTTTCTTT.

This clonotype was detected a few times. This sequence may be a read error, since a much larger clone differs from it by one base. CDR3 bases: TGTGCCAGCAGCTTAGATATAAACACTGAAGCTTTCTTT. As protein: CASSLDINTEAFF. This rearrangement joins TRBV11-2 to TRBJ1-1; no definite D call. Germline CDR1 reads SGHAT; CDR2 reads FQNNGV. The CDR3 spans 13 residues. V was cut by 0 bases and J by 2 bases, with 4 bases left in between. Full variable domain (outside the CDR3, taken from reference TRBV11-2 and TRBJ1-1): EAGVAQSPRYKIIEKRQSVAFWCNPISGHATLYWYQQILGQGPKLLIQFQNNGVVDDSQLPKDRFSAERLKGVDSTLKIQPAKLEDSAVYLCASSLDINTEAFFGQGTRLTVV.

The J gene is TRBJ1-1, the V gene TRBV9; D perhaps matches TRBD1 (5 bases). Deletions cut 4 bases from V and 11 bases from J, with 15 bases between. Germline values: CDR1 SGDLS, CDR2 YYNGEE. The CDR3 is made up of 12 amino acids. Here the CDR3 DNA reads TGTGCCAGCAGCATCCCCGAGGGGCAGGCTTTCTTT. Its translation: CASSIPEGQAFF.

This clonotype was observed a handful of times. V is TRBV5-1 and J is TRBJ2-3; no reliable D call. CDR3 length equals 14 residues. V lost 6 bases, J lost 2 bases, and 13 bases lay in between. Germline assignment: CDR1 SGHRS and CDR2 YFSETQ. CDR3 in amino acids: CASTPSGSTDTQYF. CDR3 in DNA: TGCGCCAGCACACCCTCCGGTTCCACAGATACGCAGTATTTT.

This clonotype has at least ten counts. The chain carries TRBV29-1 and TRBJ1-2; D is uncertain. Germline CDR1 reads SQVTM; CDR2 reads ANQGSEA. The V gene lost 0 bases and the J gene lost 6 bases, with 11 bases spanning the gap. CDR3 length equals 13 residues. The CDR3 loop is CSVEDHGRDGYTF. Here the CDR3 DNA reads TGCAGCGTTGAAGATCACGGCCGGGATGGCTACACCTTC.

In its sample, this clonotype was seen a few times. A much larger clone differs by one base, so this may be a read error. The V and J genes are TRBV5-1 and TRBJ1-3; D unresolved. Germline CDR1 and CDR2: SGHRS and YFSETQ. This CDR3 contains 16 residues. The CDR3 sequence is CASSVDIQSSGNAIYF. In nucleotides, the CDR3 is TGCGCCAGCAGCGTGGATATTCAGAGCTCTGGAAACGCCATATATTTT.

This clonotype was seen at least ten times. CDR3 sequence reads: CASSYWRKSGNQPQHF. Written as DNA, the CDR3 is TGTGCCAGCAGTTACTGGCGGAAGAGTGGCAATCAGCCCCAGCATTTT. This chain uses TRBV6-2 or TRBV6-3 with TRBJ1-5; no clear D. CDR1 and CDR2 from the germline V gene are MNHEY and SVGEGT. Trimming removed 1 base at V and 2 bases at J, with 12 bases between. The CDR3 extends over 16 amino acids.

The sample holds a few counts of this clonotype. This sequence joins TRBV7-8 and TRBJ1-1; unclear D gene. Germline values: CDR1 SGHVS, CDR2 FQNEAQ. V dropped 4 bases and J dropped 1 base, with 10 bases sitting between them. CDR3 length: 14 residues. This CDR3 is CASSSRSANTEAFF. As DNA, the CDR3 is TGTGCCAGCAGCTCCAGGTCCGCGAACACTGAAGCTTTCTTT.

As for this clonotype: A read error may account for a junction end that differs from germline. The V call is TRBV18, the J call TRBJ2-7; D possibly corresponds to TRBD1 (6 bases). The CDR3 sequence is 15 residues long. Germline CDR1 and CDR2: KGHSH and LQKENI. CDR3 nucleotide sequence: TGTGCTAGCTCGATAACCGGGACATCTACTTACGAGCAGTACTTC. Translation: CASSITGTSTYEQYF.

The V gene is TRBV5-6, the J gene TRBJ1-5; D possibly corresponds to TRBD1 (5 bases). The length of the CDR3 is 14 residues. Germline V gives CDR1 SGHDT, CDR2 YYEEEE. V dropped 6 bases and J dropped 4 bases, with 14 bases sitting between them. The CDR3 region is CASNILQVNQPQHF. The CDR3, as DNA: TGTGCCAGCAACATACTACAGGTGAATCAGCCCCAGCATTTT.

This clonotype has just a few counts. The chain couples TRBV7-2 to TRBJ1-1; maybe TRBD1 (5 bases). V lost 7 bases, J lost 2 bases, and 14 bases lay in between. The CDR3 consists of 14 residues. Germline V gives CDR1 SGHTA, CDR2 FQGNSA. The CDR3 spells CASIPSRANTEAFF. CDR3 in DNA: TGTGCCAGCATCCCTAGCAGGGCTAACACTGAAGCTTTCTTT.

This clonotype was recorded only once. CDR3 in amino acids: CASSDVRTGELFF. CDR3 DNA: TGTGCCAGCAGTGACGTGCGGACCGGGGAGCTGTTTTTT. V and J are TRBV6-4 and TRBJ2-2, with D hard to call. The V gene lost 2 bases and the J gene lost 5 bases, with 6 bases spanning the gap. The CDR3 runs 13 residues. Germline CDR1 is MRHNA and CDR2 is SNTAGT.

This clonotype has more than one count but fewer than ten. V usage is TRBV5-1 and J usage is TRBJ2-3, with TRBD2 as a possible D gene (5 bases). Germline V gives CDR1 SGHRS, CDR2 YFSETQ. The CDR3 length is 16 residues. Trimming removed 4 bases at V and 2 bases at J, with 17 bases between. CDR3 in amino acids: CASSPTSFSDTDTQYF. Written as DNA, the CDR3 is TGCGCCAGCAGCCCCACCTCTTTTAGCGACACAGATACGCAGTATTTT.

This clonotype has only a few counts. The chain uses TRBV7-2 and TRBJ1-4, with a possible D match to TRBD1 (5 bases). Trimming removed 2 bases from V and 0 bases from J, with 7 bases in between. This CDR3 spans 15 amino acids. Germline V CDR1 and CDR2: SGHTA, FQGNSA. This CDR3 reads CASSLRGTTNEKLFF. CDR3 DNA sequence: TGTGCCAGCAGCTTACGGGGGACAACTAATGAAAAACTGTTTTTT. Using reference TRBV7-2 and TRBJ1-4 for the parts outside the CDR3, the full variable domain is GAGVSQSPSNKVTEKGKDVELRCDPISGHTALYWYRQSLGQGLEFLIYFQGNSAPDKSGLPSDRFSAERTGGSVSTLTIQRTQQEDSAVYLCASSLRGTTNEKLFFGSGTQLSVL.

The rearrangement uses TRBV30 and TRBJ1-1; no reliable D call. The germline V gene has CDR1 GTSNPN and CDR2 SVGIG (reference sequence). V gave up 4 bases and J gave up 0 bases, with 12 bases separating them. The CDR3 extends over 14 amino acids. The chain's CDR3 is CAWIVGSMNTEAFF. The DNA of the CDR3 is TGTGCCTGGATCGTAGGCAGCATGAACACTGAAGCTTTCTTT.

This clonotype was recorded at least ten times. This chain joins TRBV20-1 and TRBJ2-1; TRBD2 matches at 12 bases. The CDR3 is 14 residues long. Germline V lookup: CDR1 DFQATT, CDR2 SNEGSKA (reference sequence). The J segment lost 4 bases and the V segment lost 6 bases, leaving 4 bases of the junction unmatched. Here the CDR3 reads CSASGTSGYNEQFF. CDR3 nucleotide sequence: TGCAGTGCGTCCGGGACTAGCGGGTACAATGAGCAGTTCTTC.

Notes on this clonotype: A junction end diverges from the germline sequence, so it may reflect a read error. V usage is TRBV20-1 and J usage is TRBJ2-5; the D gene is possibly TRBD2 (5 bases). The CDR3 extends over 13 amino acids. Germline loops: CDR1 DFQATT, CDR2 SNEGSKA (reference sequence). DNA of the CDR3: TGCAGTGCCAACCGGGGTTCCCAAGGGACCCAGTACTTC. It translates to CSANRGSQGTQYF.

The chain recombines TRBV12-3 or TRBV12-4 with TRBJ1-2; 8 positions match TRBD1. The CDR3 is 15 residues long. Germline trimming cut 1 base from V and 5 bases from J; bases unmatched to any gene: 6. The CDR3 sequence is CASSLGGTGKYGYTF. CDR3 DNA: TGTGCCAGCAGTTTAGGCGGGACAGGAAAGTATGGCTACACCTTC.